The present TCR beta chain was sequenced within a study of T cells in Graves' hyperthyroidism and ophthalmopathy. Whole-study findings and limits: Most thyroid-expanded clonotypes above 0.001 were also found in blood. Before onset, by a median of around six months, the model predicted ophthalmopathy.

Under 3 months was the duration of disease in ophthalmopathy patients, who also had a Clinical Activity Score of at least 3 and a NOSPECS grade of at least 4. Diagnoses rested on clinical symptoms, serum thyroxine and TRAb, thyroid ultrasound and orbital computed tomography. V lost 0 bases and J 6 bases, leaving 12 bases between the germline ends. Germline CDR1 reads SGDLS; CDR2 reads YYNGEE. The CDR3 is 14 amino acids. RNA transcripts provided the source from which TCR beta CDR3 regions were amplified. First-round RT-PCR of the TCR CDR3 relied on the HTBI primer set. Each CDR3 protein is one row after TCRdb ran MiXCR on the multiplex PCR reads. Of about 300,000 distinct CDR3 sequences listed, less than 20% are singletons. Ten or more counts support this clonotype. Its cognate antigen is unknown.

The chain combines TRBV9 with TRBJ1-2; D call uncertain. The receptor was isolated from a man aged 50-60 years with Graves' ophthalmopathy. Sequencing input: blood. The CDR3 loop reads CASSVGEGSDGYTF. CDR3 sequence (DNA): TGTGCCAGCAGCGTAGGCGAGGGTTCGGATGGCTACACCTTC.